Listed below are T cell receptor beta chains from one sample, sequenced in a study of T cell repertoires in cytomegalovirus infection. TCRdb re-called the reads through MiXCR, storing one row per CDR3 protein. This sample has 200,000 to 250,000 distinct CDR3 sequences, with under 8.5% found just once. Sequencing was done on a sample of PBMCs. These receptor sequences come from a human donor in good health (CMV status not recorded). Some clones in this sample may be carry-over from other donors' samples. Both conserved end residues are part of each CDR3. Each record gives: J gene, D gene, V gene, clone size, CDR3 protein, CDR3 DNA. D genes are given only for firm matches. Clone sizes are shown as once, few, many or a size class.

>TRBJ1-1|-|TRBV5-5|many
CASSLLQKNTEAFF
TGTGCCAGCAGCCTTCTACAGAAGAACACTGAAGCTTTCTTT
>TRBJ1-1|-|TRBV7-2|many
CASSLGVGVSTEAFF
TGTGCCAGCAGCTTAGGCGTAGGCGTATCCACTGAAGCTTTCTTT
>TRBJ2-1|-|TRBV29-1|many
CSVEGTEGGPTYNEQFF
TGCAGCGTTGAAGGGACGGAAGGGGGGCCTACCTACAATGAGCAGTTCTTC
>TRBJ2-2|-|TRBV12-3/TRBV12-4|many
CASNEHRTGELFF
TGTGCCAGCAATGAGCACAGGACCGGGGAGCTGTTTTTT
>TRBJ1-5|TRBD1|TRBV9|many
CASSARDRPYSNQPQHF
TGTGCCAGCAGCGCTCGGGACAGGCCTTATAGCAATCAGCCCCAGCATTTT
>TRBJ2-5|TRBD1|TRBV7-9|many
CASSSIRTGGVLETQYF
TGTGCCAGCAGCTCGATTCGGACAGGGGGCGTGTTAGAGACCCAGTACTTC
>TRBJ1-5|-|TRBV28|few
CASSLTSRGSNQPQHF
TGTGCCAGCAGTTTGACCTCTCGCGGGAGCAATCAGCCCCAGCATTTT
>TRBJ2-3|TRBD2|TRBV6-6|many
CASSYLPGTSGVTDTQYF
TGTGCCAGCAGTTACCTTCCAGGGACTAGCGGGGTGACAGATACGCAGTATTTT
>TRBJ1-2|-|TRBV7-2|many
CASSQDTNYGYTF
TGTGCCAGCAGCCAAGACACTAACTATGGCTACACCTTC
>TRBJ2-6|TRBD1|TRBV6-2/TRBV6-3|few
CASSYSGRGISGANVLTF
TGTGCCAGCAGTTACTCTGGCAGGGGGATATCTGGGGCCAACGTCCTGACTTTC